This T cell receptor beta chain appears in the sequencing data of a study of T cell responses to AZD1222 COVID-19 vaccine. Overall study context: Samples with a second dose at about 4 or about 12 weeks were pooled together. Study-wide findings and caveats: Spike-specific TCR breadth and depth were elevated following two AZD1222 doses. CD4 TCRs associated with vaccination spanned spike, dominating at 160-218 and 743-854.

To note about this clone: As yet, its antigen is unknown.

Measured with immunoSEQ multiplex PCR; TCRdb has only the in-frame clones, and not every one. The data contain 160,000 or so clones, approximately 90% of them singletons. The germline CDR1 and CDR2 sequences are SQVTM and ANQGSEA. The junction had 0 bases not matched to a gene; V was cut back by 4 bases and J by 4 bases. There are 12 residues in the CDR3. This clonotype originated in an adult in good health. Sample: peripheral blood, taken on day 0 of AZD1222 vaccination. The chain couples TRBV29-1 to TRBJ1-1; 10 bases are a match to TRBD1. The chain's CDR3 is CSVGTGGTEAFF. Here the CDR3 DNA reads TGCAGCGTTGGGACAGGGGGCACTGAAGCTTTCTTT.